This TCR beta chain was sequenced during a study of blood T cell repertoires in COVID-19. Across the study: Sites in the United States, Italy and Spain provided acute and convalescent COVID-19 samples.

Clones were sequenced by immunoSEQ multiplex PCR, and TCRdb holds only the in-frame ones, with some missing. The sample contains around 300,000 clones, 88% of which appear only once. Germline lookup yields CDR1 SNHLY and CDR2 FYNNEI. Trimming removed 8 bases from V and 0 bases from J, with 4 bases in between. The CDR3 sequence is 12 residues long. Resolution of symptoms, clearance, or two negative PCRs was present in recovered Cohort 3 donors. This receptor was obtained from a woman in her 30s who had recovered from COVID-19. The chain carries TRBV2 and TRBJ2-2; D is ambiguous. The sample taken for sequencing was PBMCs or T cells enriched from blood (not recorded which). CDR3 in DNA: TGTGCCAGCGGGCCGAACACCGGGGAGCTGTTTTTT. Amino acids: CASGPNTGELFF. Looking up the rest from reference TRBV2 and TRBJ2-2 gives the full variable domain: EPEVTQTPSHQVTQMGQEVILRCVPISNHLYFYWYRQILGQKVEFLVSFYNNEISEKSEIFDDQFSVERPDGSNFTLKIRSTKLEDSAMYFCASGPNTGELFFGEGSRLTVL.